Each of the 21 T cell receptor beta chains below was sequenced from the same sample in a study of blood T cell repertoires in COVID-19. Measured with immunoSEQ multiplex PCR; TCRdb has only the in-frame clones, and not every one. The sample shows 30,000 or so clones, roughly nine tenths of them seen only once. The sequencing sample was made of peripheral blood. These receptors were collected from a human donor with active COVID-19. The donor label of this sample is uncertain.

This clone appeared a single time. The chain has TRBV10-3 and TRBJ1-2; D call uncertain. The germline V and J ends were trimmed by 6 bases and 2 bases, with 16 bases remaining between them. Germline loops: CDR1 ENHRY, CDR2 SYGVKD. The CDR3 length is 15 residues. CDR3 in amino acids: CAISSWAGDNYGYTF. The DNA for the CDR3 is TGTGCCATCAGCTCCTGGGCGGGAGACAACTATGGCTACACCTTC.

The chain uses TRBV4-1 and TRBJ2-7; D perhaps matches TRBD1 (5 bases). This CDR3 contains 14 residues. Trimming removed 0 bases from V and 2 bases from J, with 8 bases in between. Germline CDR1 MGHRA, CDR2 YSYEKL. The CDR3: CASSQDRAPYEQYF. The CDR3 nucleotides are TGCGCCAGCAGCCAAGACAGGGCCCCCTACGAGCAGTACTTC.

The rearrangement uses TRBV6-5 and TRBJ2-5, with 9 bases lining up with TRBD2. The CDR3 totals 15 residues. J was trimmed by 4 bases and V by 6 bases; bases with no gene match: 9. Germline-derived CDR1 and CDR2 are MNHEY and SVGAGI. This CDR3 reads CASRGFLREGETQYF. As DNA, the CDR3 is TGTGCCAGCAGGGGGTTCCTGCGGGAGGGAGAGACCCAGTACTTC.

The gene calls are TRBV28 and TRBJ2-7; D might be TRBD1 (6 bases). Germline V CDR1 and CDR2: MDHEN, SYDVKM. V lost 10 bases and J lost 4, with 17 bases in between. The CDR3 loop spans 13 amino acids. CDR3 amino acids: CATLITGRYEQYF. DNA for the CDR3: TGTGCCACCCTTATTACAGGGCGTTACGAGCAGTACTTC.

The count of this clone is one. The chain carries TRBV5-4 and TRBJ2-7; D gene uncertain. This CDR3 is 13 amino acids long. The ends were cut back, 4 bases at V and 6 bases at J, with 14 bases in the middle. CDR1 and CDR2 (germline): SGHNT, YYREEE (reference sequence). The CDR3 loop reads CASSPPLSSEQYF. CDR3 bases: TGTGCCAGCAGCCCCCCCCTGAGCTCCGAGCAGTACTTC.

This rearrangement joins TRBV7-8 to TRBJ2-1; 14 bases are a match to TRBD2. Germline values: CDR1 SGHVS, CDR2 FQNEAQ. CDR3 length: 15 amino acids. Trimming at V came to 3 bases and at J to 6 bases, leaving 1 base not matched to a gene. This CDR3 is CASSFGTSGSNEQFF. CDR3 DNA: TGTGCCAGCAGCTTTGGGACTAGCGGGAGCAATGAGCAGTTCTTC.

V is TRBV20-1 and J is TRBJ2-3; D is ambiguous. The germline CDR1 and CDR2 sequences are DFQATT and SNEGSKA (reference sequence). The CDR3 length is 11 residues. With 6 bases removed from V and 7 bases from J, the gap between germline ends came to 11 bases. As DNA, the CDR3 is TGCAGTGCAAACAGTGACCATACGCAGTATTTT. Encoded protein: CSANSDHTQYF.

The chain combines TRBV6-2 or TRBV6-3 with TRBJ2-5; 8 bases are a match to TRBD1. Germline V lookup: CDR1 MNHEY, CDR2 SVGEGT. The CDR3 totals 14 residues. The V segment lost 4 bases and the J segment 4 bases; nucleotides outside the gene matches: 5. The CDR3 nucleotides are TGTGCCAGCAGTTTTACCCAGGGGGCAGAGACCCAGTACTTC. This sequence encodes CASSFTQGAETQYF.

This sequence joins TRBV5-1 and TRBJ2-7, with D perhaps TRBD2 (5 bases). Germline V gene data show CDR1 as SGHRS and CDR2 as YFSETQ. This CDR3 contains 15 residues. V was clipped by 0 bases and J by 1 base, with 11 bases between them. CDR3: CASSLGGSASYEQYF. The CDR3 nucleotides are TGCGCCAGCAGCTTGGGTGGGAGCGCTTCCTACGAGCAGTACTTC. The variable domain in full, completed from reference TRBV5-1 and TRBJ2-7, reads KAGVTQTPRYLIKTRGQQVTLSCSPISGHRSVSWYQQTPGQGLQFLFEYFSETQRNKGNFPGRFSGRQFSNSRSEMNVSTLELGDSALYLCASSLGGSASYEQYFGPGTRLTVT.

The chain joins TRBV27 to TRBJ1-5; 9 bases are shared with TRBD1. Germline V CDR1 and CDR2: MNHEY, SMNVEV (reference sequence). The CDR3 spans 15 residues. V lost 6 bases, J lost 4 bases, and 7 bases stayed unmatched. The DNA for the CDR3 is TGTGCCAGCAGCCCCACAGGGGGCATTAATCAGCCCCAGCATTTT. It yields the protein CASSPTGGINQPQHF.

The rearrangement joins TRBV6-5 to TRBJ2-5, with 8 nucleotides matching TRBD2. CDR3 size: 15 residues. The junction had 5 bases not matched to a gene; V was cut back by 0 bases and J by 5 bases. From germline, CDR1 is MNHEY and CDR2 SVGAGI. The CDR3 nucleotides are TGTGCCAGCAGTTACTCAGCGGGGGCCGGGGAGACCCAGTACTTC. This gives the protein CASSYSAGAGETQYF.

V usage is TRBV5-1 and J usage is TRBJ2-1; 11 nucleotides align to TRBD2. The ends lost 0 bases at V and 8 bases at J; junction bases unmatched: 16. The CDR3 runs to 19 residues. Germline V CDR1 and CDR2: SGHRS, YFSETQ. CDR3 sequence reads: CASSLGLRLTSGIDDEQFF. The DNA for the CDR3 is TGCGCCAGCAGCTTGGGATTACGACTGACTAGCGGGATCGATGATGAGCAGTTCTTC.

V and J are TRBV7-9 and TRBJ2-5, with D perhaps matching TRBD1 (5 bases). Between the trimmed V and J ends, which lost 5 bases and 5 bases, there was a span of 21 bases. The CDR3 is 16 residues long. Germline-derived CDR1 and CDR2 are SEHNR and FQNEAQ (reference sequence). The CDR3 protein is CASSLSRAPAGETQYF. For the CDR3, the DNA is TGTGCCAGCAGCCTATCCCGGGCCCCCGCAGGGGAGACCCAGTACTTC.

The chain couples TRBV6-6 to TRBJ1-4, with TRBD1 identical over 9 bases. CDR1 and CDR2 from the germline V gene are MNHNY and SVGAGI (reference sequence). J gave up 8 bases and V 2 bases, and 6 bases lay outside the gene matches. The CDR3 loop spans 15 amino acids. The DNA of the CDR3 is TGTGCCAGCAGTTACACGGACAGGGGAGGCGAAAAACTGTTTTTT. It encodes CASSYTDRGGEKLFF.

The CDR3 reads CASKPGTSGEDINEQFF. The CDR3 coding sequence is TGCGCCAGCAAGCCCGGGACTAGCGGGGAGGATATCAATGAGCAGTTCTTC. This chain joins TRBV23-1 and TRBJ2-1; 13 positions agree with TRBD2. TRBV23-1 is placed among ORFs of uncertain function. This CDR3 is 17 amino acids long. Trimming cost V 7 bases and J 6 bases; bases outside gene matches: 12.

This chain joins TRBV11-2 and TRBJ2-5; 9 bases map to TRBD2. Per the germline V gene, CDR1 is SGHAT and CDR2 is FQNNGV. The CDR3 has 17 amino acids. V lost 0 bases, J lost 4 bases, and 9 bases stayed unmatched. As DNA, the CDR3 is TGTGCCAGCAGCTTAGATCTCTGGCGGGAGGGGGGAGAGACCCAGTACTTC. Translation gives CASSLDLWREGGETQYF.

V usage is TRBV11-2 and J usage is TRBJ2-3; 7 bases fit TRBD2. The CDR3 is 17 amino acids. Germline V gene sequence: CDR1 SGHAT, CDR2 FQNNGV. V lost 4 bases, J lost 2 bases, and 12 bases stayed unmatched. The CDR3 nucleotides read TGTGCCAGCAGCTCCACCGGGACTATAGCACCCACAGATACGCAGTATTTT. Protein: CASSSTGTIAPTDTQYF. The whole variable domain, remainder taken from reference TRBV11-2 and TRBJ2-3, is EAGVAQSPRYKIIEKRQSVAFWCNPISGHATLYWYQQILGQGPKLLIQFQNNGVVDDSQLPKDRFSAERLKGVDSTLKIQPAKLEDSAVYLCASSSTGTIAPTDTQYFGPGTRLTVL.

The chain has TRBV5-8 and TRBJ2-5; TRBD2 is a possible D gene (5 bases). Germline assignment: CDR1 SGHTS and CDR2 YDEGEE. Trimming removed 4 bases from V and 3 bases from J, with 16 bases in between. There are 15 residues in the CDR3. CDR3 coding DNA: TGTGCCAGCAGCCGAGCCGGAGGAATTAAAGAGACCCAGTACTTC. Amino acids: CASSRAGGIKETQYF.

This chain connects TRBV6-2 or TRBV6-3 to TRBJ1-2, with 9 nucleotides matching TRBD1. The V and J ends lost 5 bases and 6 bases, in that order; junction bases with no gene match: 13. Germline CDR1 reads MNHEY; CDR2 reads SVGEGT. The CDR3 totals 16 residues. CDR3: CASSVIYPDRGNGYTF. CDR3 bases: TGTGCCAGCAGTGTCATATACCCGGACAGGGGCAATGGCTACACCTTC.

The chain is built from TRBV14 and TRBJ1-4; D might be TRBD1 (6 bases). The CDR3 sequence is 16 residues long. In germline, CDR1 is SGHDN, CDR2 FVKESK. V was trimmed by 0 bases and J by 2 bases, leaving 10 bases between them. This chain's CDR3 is CASSQDITGTNEKLFF. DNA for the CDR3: TGTGCCAGCAGCCAAGATATAACAGGGACTAATGAAAAACTGTTTTTT.

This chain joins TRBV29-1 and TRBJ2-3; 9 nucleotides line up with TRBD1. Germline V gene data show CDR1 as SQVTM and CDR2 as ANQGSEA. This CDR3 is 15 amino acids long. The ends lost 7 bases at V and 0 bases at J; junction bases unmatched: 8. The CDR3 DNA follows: TGCAGCGATTCGAAAGGGACAGGGAGCACAGATACGCAGTATTTT. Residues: CSDSKGTGSTDTQYF.